The 13 T cell receptor beta chains below were found in one sample sequenced in a study of OX40 agonist ivuxolimab in advanced cancers. Receptor libraries were prepared by the immunoSEQ multiplex PCR assay. The clones in this table, taken by TCRdb from immuneACCESS, are in-frame only. Not every clone is retained; where verified, under half of the shortfall comes from an unresolved V gene, and the cause of the rest is unknown. This sample holds about 25,000 clones; approximately 82% were observed only once. Jointly, the top ten make up less than 25% of the sample. The sample was CD4+ or CD8+ T cells sorted from blood, taken in a trial of the OX40 agonist ivuxolimab. The receptor source for this set is an adult with an advanced solid tumor such as melanoma, head and neck, liver or kidney cancer.

This chain uses TRBV5-4 with TRBJ2-7; 9 bases fit TRBD1. J gave up 7 bases and V 4 bases, and 6 bases lay outside the gene matches. The germline V gene encodes CDR1 SGHNT and CDR2 YYREEE (reference sequence). This CDR3 has 13 residues. The CDR3 sequence: CASSIQGALEQYF. CDR3 sequence (DNA): TGTGCCAGCAGCATACAGGGGGCGCTTGAGCAGTACTTC.

This chain connects TRBV27 to TRBJ1-4; the match to TRBD1 covers 8 bases. Trimming removed 4 bases from V and 9 bases from J; junction bases left unmatched: 13. Germline values: CDR1 MNHEY, CDR2 SMNVEV (reference sequence). CDR3 size: 16 residues. CDR3 DNA: TGTGCCAGCAGTTCCCGGACAGGGAGGTTGTCCAAAAAACTGTTTTTT. This encodes CASSSRTGRLSKKLFF.

Sample share makes this clone medium-sized. V and J are TRBV7-3 and TRBJ1-3; no definite D call. V was shortened by 4 bases and J by 2 bases, with 12 bases between the two germline ends. The CDR3 has 15 residues. Germline V gene data show CDR1 as SGHTA and CDR2 as FQGTGA. The CDR3 bases are TGTGCCAGCAGCTCGACCCCGGACGCTGGAAACACCATATATTTT. It yields the protein CASSSTPDAGNTIYF.

The rearrangement links TRBV2 to TRBJ2-7; D gene ambiguous. This CDR3 has 10 residues. With 6 bases removed from V and 2 bases from J, the gap between germline ends came to 2 bases. Per germline, CDR1 SNHLY and CDR2 FYNNEI. Written as DNA, the CDR3 is TGTGCCAGCAGCGCCTACGAGCAGTACTTC. Its translation is CASSAYEQYF.

The rearrangement uses TRBV9 and TRBJ2-7; 7 bases are shared with TRBD2. The junction had 7 bases not matched to a gene; V was cut back by 0 bases and J by 4 bases. The CDR3 is 15 amino acids. Germline CDR1 and CDR2: SGDLS and YYNGEE. This CDR3 reads CASSVEGQRGYEQYF. CDR3 DNA sequence: TGTGCCAGCAGCGTAGAGGGCCAGCGGGGTTACGAGCAGTACTTC.

The V and J genes are TRBV6-1 and TRBJ1-3; TRBD1 might be the D (6 bases). Trimming cost V 4 bases and J 0 bases, with 10 bases left between them. The germline V gene has CDR1 MNHNS and CDR2 SASEGT. The CDR3 totals 15 residues. The CDR3: CASSADSYSGNTIYF. The CDR3 coding sequence is TGTGCCAGCAGTGCGGACAGTTACTCTGGAAACACCATATATTTT.

This clone appeared a single time. The V gene is TRBV5-6, the J gene TRBJ1-1; D is uncertain. CDR3 length: 14 amino acids. Germline V gene sequence: CDR1 SGHDT, CDR2 YYEEEE. V was clipped by 7 bases and J by 4 bases, with 17 bases between them. The CDR3 nucleotides are TGTGCCAGCGCCCCTGGTACGGCCTTCACTGAAGCTTTCTTT. This encodes CASAPGTAFTEAFF.

This clone showed up just once. This chain uses TRBV5-5 with TRBJ2-1; 16 bases line up with TRBD2. V gave up 6 bases and J gave up 10 bases; unmatched junction bases: 7. Germline-derived CDR1 and CDR2 are SGHKS and YYEKEE (reference sequence). CDR3 size: 15 residues. This chain's CDR3 is CASNTPGLAGGEQFF. The CDR3, as DNA: TGTGCCAGCAACACTCCGGGACTAGCGGGAGGGGAGCAGTTCTTC.

The chain recombines TRBV5-6 with TRBJ2-4; weak D call: TRBD2 (6 bases). This CDR3 contains 17 residues. The germline V gene has CDR1 SGHDT and CDR2 YYEEEE. V lost 4 bases and J 0 bases, leaving 17 bases between the germline ends. CDR3 protein: CASSPFRDLLAKNIQYF. The DNA for the CDR3 is TGTGCCAGCAGCCCCTTCCGGGACTTACTAGCCAAAAACATTCAGTACTTC.

The chain employs TRBV7-8 and TRBJ1-4; 8 nucleotides align to TRBD1. Trimming took 4 bases from V and 7 from J; bases not matched to a gene: 11. CDR1 and CDR2 from the germline V gene are SGHVS and FQNEAQ. This CDR3 is 16 amino acids long. CDR3 sequence: CASSSDRELLGEKLFF. CDR3 nucleotides: TGTGCCAGCAGCTCGGACAGGGAGTTGTTGGGTGAAAAACTGTTTTTT.

The V gene is TRBV7-3, the J gene TRBJ2-7, with D hard to call. Per the germline V gene, CDR1 is SGHTA and CDR2 is FQGTGA. The CDR3 is 13 residues long. Deletions cut 5 bases from V and 5 bases from J, with 13 bases between. CDR3 loop: CASSPTPADEQYF. For the CDR3, the DNA is TGTGCCAGCAGCCCCACCCCGGCGGACGAGCAGTACTTC.

The rearrangement joins TRBV18 to TRBJ1-6, with D possibly matching TRBD1 (6 bases). Germline loops: CDR1 KGHSH, CDR2 LQKENI. Trimming took off 0 bases at V and 3 bases at J, with 12 bases between the two ends. The CDR3 loop spans 17 amino acids. CDR3 coding DNA: TGTGCCAGCTCACCACCGGCGACAGGTGTCTATAATTCACCCCTCCACTTT. This sequence encodes CASSPPATGVYNSPLHF. The full variable domain, rest sourced from reference TRBV18 and TRBJ1-6, is NAGVMQNPRHLVRRRGQEARLRCSPMKGHSHVYWYRQLPEEGLKFMVYLQKENIIDESGMPKERFSAEFPKEGPSILRIQQVVRGDSAAYFCASSPPATGVYNSPLHFGNGTRLTVT.

The CDR3 region is CASSQDSPSGYTDTQYF. The CDR3 DNA sequence: TGCGCCAGCAGCCAAGATAGTCCTAGCGGCTACACAGATACGCAGTATTTT. The chain is built from TRBV4-3 and TRBJ2-3, with 7 nucleotides matching TRBD2. With V trimmed by 0 bases and J by 2 bases, 8 bases remained unmatched. Germline CDR1 is LGHNA and CDR2 is YSLEER. The CDR3 consists of 17 residues.